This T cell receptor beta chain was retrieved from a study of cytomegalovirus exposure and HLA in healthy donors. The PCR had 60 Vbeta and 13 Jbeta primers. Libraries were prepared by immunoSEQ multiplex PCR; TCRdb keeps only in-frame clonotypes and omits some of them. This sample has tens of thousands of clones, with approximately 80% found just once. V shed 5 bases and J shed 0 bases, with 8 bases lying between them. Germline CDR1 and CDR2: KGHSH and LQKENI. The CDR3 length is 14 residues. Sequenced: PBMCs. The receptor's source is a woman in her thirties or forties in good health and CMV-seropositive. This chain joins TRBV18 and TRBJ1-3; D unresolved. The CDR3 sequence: CASSAPGSGNTIYF. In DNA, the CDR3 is TGTGCCAGCTCAGCTCCGGGCTCTGGAAACACCATATATTTT.